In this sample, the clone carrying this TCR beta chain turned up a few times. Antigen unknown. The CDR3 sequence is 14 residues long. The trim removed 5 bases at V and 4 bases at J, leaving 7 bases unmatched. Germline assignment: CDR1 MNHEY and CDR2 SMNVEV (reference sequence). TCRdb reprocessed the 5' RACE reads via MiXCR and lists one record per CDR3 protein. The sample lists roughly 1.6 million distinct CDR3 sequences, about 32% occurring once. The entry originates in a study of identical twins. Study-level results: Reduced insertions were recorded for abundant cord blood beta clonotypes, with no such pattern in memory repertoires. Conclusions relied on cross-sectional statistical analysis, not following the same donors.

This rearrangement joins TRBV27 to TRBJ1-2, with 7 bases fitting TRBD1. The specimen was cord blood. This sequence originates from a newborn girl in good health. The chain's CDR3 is CASSPYRGAYGYTF. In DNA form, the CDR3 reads TGTGCCAGCAGTCCATACAGGGGAGCCTATGGCTACACCTTC.